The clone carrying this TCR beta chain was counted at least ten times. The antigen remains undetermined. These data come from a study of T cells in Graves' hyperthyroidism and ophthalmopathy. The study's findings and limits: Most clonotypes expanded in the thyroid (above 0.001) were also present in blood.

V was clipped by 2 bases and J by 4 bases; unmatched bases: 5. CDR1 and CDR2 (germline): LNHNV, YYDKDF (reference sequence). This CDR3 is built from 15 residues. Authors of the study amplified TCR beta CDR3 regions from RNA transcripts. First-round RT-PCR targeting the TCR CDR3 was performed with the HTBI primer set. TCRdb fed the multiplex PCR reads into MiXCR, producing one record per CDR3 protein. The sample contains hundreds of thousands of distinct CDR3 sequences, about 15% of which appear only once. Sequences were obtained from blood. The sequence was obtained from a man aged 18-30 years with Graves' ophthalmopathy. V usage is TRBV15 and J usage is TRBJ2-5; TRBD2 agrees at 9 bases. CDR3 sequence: CATSRSSGVPETQYF. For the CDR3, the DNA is TGTGCCACCAGCAGATCTAGCGGGGTCCCAGAGACCCAGTACTTC.